One and the same sample provided the 27 T cell receptor beta chains below, sequenced in a study of neurological immune-mediated disorders. A single record per CDR3 protein comes from TCRdb applying MiXCR to the 5' RACE reads. The repertoire consists of approximately 59,000 distinct CDR3 sequences, with roughly 5.6% occurring once and the leading ten covering about 5.8%. The sample comprised PBMCs. These receptors were taken from a human donor with multiple sclerosis. The donor label of this sample is uncertain.

This clonotype was picked up many times. The DNA for the CDR3 is TGCGCCAGCAGGGGACAGGCGAACACTGAAGCTTTCTTT. It translates to CASRGQANTEAFF. This chain connects TRBV5-1 to TRBJ1-1; 8 bases are shared with TRBD1. This CDR3 spans 13 amino acids. Germline assignment: CDR1 SGHRS and CDR2 YFSETQ. V shed 5 bases, J shed 1 base, and the junction held 1 base outside the gene matches. The full variable domain, in which reference TRBV5-1 and TRBJ1-1 provide the parts outside the CDR3, is KAGVTQTPRYLIKTRGQQVTLSCSPISGHRSVSWYQQTPGQGLQFLFEYFSETQRNKGNFPGRFSGRQFSNSRSEMNVSTLELGDSALYLCASRGQANTEAFFGQGTRLTVV.

This clonotype was observed at least ten times. J is TRBJ1-1 and V is TRBV12-3 or TRBV12-4, with D hard to call. V lost 1 base and J lost 7, with 7 bases in between. There are 12 residues in the CDR3. The CDR3 coding sequence is TGTGCCAGCAGTTTAGAAAGGTTTGAAGCTTTCTTT. It specifies CASSLERFEAFF.

This clonotype was counted at least ten times. The rearrangement joins TRBV5-1 to TRBJ2-3; TRBD2 matches at 8 bases. There are 15 residues in the CDR3. V shed 5 bases and J 0 bases; nucleotides not matched to a gene: 5. Germline assignment: CDR1 SGHRS and CDR2 YFSETQ. CDR3 loop: CASRVLAVSTDTQYF. Written as DNA, the CDR3 is TGCGCCAGCAGAGTACTAGCGGTTAGCACAGATACGCAGTATTTT.

In regard to this clonotype: Since a much larger clone is just one base distant, this may be a read error. This chain connects TRBV11-3 to TRBJ2-2; unclear D gene. CDR1 SGHNT and CDR2 YENEEA come from the germline V gene. This CDR3 comprises 12 residues. CDR3 amino acids: CANSPPAGELFF. CDR3 nucleotides: TGTGCCAACAGCCCCCCCGCCGGGGAGCTGTTTTTT.

This clonotype was detected ten times or more. V is TRBV5-6 and J is TRBJ1-1, with TRBD1 identical over 8 bases. Germline values: CDR1 SGHDT, CDR2 YYEEEE. V gave up 1 base and J gave up 4 bases; unmatched junction bases: 6. The CDR3 totals 15 residues. CDR3 in amino acids: CASSLLQGAGTEAFF. CDR3 sequence (DNA): TGTGCCAGCAGCTTGCTGCAGGGGGCGGGCACTGAAGCTTTCTTT.

This clonotype was observed at least ten times. The rearrangement links TRBV5-1 to TRBJ2-2; D might be TRBD2 (6 bases). This CDR3 has 15 amino acids. CDR1 is SGHRS and CDR2 is YFSETQ in the germline V gene. The V and J ends lost 2 bases and 2 bases respectively, with 10 bases between them. The CDR3 loop reads CASSFRGTNTGELFF. The CDR3 DNA reads as TGCGCCAGCAGCTTTCGGGGGACTAACACCGGGGAGCTGTTTTTT.

This clonotype was counted at least ten times. V gene TRBV5-1 combines with J gene TRBJ2-1, with TRBD1 matching over 7 bases. With V trimmed by 9 bases and J by 0 bases, 6 bases remained unmatched. The CDR3 is made up of 14 amino acids. Germline V gene data show CDR1 as SGHRS and CDR2 as YFSETQ. CDR3 DNA sequence: TGCGCCACCAAGACAGGGAACTCCTACAATGAGCAGTTCTTC. This translates into CATKTGNSYNEQFF.

This clonotype has ten or more counts. The chain combines TRBV20-1 with TRBJ2-5; D ambiguous. Germline V CDR1 and CDR2: DFQATT, SNEGSKA (reference sequence). The length of the CDR3 is 11 residues. V dropped 5 bases and J dropped 4 bases, with 8 bases sitting between them. The CDR3 spells CSAGPGETQYF. In DNA, the CDR3 is TGCAGTGCTGGTCCCGGAGAGACCCAGTACTTC.

This clonotype was picked up many times. The chain couples TRBV6-5 to TRBJ1-6, with a tentative D call TRBD1 (5 bases). The CDR3 is 15 residues long. Germline V gene lookup returns CDR1 MNHEY and CDR2 SVGAGI. V lost 4 bases and J lost 8, with 15 bases in between. The CDR3 DNA reads as TGTGCCAGCAGTTTCCGGGCCCTAGGGGATTCACCCCTCCACTTT. Translated, it gives CASSFRALGDSPLHF.

This clonotype occurred many times. V and J are TRBV20-1 and TRBJ1-6; D is undetermined. The CDR3 has 13 residues. Germline CDR1 reads DFQATT; CDR2 reads SNEGSKA (reference sequence). Trimming cost V 3 bases and J 3 bases, with 6 bases left between them. CDR3 coding DNA: TGCAGTGCTAGTGTTTACTATAATTCACCCCTCCACTTT. Amino acids: CSASVYYNSPLHF.

This clonotype came up many times. The chain employs TRBV10-3 and TRBJ2-7, with TRBD1 matching 7 bases. J lost 1 base, V lost 6 bases, and 9 bases had no gene match. The CDR3 runs 15 residues. Per germline, CDR1 ENHRY and CDR2 SYGVKD. CDR3 nucleotides: TGTGCCATCAGGGAGACAGGGATGGGATCCTACGAGCAGTACTTC. Residues: CAIRETGMGSYEQYF.

The chain carries TRBV5-1 and TRBJ1-4; 9 bases map to TRBD1. The CDR3 is 15 residues long. The germline gives CDR1 SGHRS, CDR2 YFSETQ. V shed 0 bases, J shed 7 bases, and the junction held 4 bases outside the gene matches. CDR3 DNA sequence: TGCGCCAGCAGCTTGGCCCGGGACAGGGCTGAAAAACTGTTTTTT. Translating gives CASSLARDRAEKLFF.

The sample holds many counts of this clonotype. The rearrangement links TRBV6-1 to TRBJ2-7, with 7 bases fitting TRBD2. Germline trimming cut 6 bases from V and 2 bases from J; bases unmatched to any gene: 4. Germline V gene lookup returns CDR1 MNHNS and CDR2 SASEGT. This CDR3 contains 13 residues. DNA for the CDR3: TGTGCCAGCAGCGGGACTATCACCTACGAGCAGTACTTC. This codes for CASSGTITYEQYF.

This clonotype was seen many times. The chain joins TRBV5-1 to TRBJ1-4, with a weak D call TRBD1 (6 bases). The CDR3 runs 15 residues. The germline gives CDR1 SGHRS, CDR2 YFSETQ. V lost 4 bases and J 7 bases, leaving 17 bases between the germline ends. In DNA, the CDR3 is TGCGCCAGCAGCATCCAGGGGAGTTCAGGTGAAAAACTGTTTTTT. It codes for CASSIQGSSGEKLFF.

The table lists this clonotype with many counts. V is TRBV20-1 and J is TRBJ1-6; 8 positions agree with TRBD1. This CDR3 is 13 amino acids long. CDR1 is DFQATT and CDR2 is SNEGSKA in the germline V gene (reference sequence). J was trimmed by 10 bases and V by 3 bases; bases with no gene match: 5. CDR3 DNA sequence: TGCAGTGCTAGGACAGGGGAAAGCTCACCCCTCCACTTT. It codes for CSARTGESSPLHF.

This clonotype occurred many times. The chain has TRBV3-1 and TRBJ2-4; D unclear. The CDR3 loop spans 19 amino acids. V lost 2 bases and J 1 base, leaving 21 bases between the germline ends. Germline V lookup: CDR1 LGHDT, CDR2 YNNKEL (reference sequence). The CDR3 DNA reads TGTGCCAGCAGCCAACCTCCCGGCTTGATGGGCAGGGCCAAAAACATTCAGTACTTC. This codes for CASSQPPGLMGRAKNIQYF.

This clonotype qualifies as medium-sized. The V gene is TRBV5-1, the J gene TRBJ2-7, with D unresolved. CDR1 is SGHRS and CDR2 is YFSETQ in the germline V gene. Deletions cut 3 bases from V and 5 bases from J, with 15 bases between. The CDR3 runs 14 residues. The CDR3 spells CASSSRPAVDEQYF. Written as DNA, the CDR3 is TGCGCCAGCAGCTCCCGACCCGCGGTCGACGAGCAGTACTTC.

This clonotype was counted many times. V is TRBV20-1 and J is TRBJ2-1; 12 bases are shared with TRBD1. Germline V gene sequence: CDR1 DFQATT, CDR2 SNEGSKA (reference sequence). V gave up 6 bases and J gave up 5 bases; unmatched junction bases: 2. The length of the CDR3 is 13 residues. Written as DNA, the CDR3 is TGCAGTGCGGGACAGGGGGCCAACAATGAGCAGTTCTTC. Its translation is CSAGQGANNEQFF.

This clonotype was seen many times. The rearrangement links TRBV20-1 to TRBJ1-2; 11 bases map to TRBD1. Unmatched junction bases numbered 11, after V lost 0 bases and J lost 8 bases. The CDR3 is 16 amino acids. Germline CDR1 DFQATT, CDR2 SNEGSKA (reference sequence). The CDR3 sequence: CSARDHLGTGGGGYTF. The CDR3 nucleotides read TGCAGTGCTAGAGACCATCTAGGGACAGGGGGGGGAGGCTACACCTTC.

Ten or more counts support this clonotype. The chain combines TRBV18 with TRBJ1-2; TRBD1 is a possible D gene (6 bases). V lost 3 bases and J 1 base, leaving 12 bases between the germline ends. CDR3 length equals 15 residues. CDR1 is KGHSH and CDR2 is LQKENI in the germline V gene. CDR3 in amino acids: CASSPTMDSNYGYTF. The CDR3 DNA sequence: TGTGCCAGCTCACCCACGATGGACAGTAACTATGGCTACACCTTC.

This clonotype has at least ten counts. V and J are TRBV7-2 and TRBJ2-1, with TRBD2 identical over 11 bases. Germline CDR1 is SGHTA and CDR2 is FQGNSA. This CDR3 has 16 residues. V shed 2 bases and J 6 bases; nucleotides not matched to a gene: 6. CDR3 DNA sequence: TGTGCCAGCAGCTTATTCTCTAGCGGGGGGCCCAATGAGCAGTTCTTC. Protein product: CASSLFSSGGPNEQFF.

This clonotype has at least ten counts. This chain connects TRBV20-1 to TRBJ1-2; 9 nucleotides align to TRBD1. The CDR3 covers 13 residues. Trimming took 7 bases from V and 6 from J; bases not matched to a gene: 9. CDR1 is DFQATT, CDR2 SNEGSKA, per germline (reference sequence). The DNA of the CDR3 is TGCAGTGTCTCGACAGGGGGGTCAAATGGCTACACCTTC. Protein product: CSVSTGGSNGYTF.

At least ten counts were recorded for this clonotype. The genes are TRBV5-1 and TRBJ1-1; 7 bases are a match to TRBD1. The CDR3 length is 15 residues. The germline V gene has CDR1 SGHRS and CDR2 YFSETQ. V lost 4 bases, J lost 0 bases, and 6 bases stayed unmatched. CDR3 region: CASSRRTGLNTEAFF. In DNA form, the CDR3 reads TGCGCCAGCAGCCGCCGGACAGGCCTGAACACTGAAGCTTTCTTT.

This clonotype was observed at least ten times. The chain couples TRBV20-1 to TRBJ2-3, with 10 bases identical to TRBD2. CDR1 is DFQATT, CDR2 SNEGSKA, per germline (reference sequence). J lost 4 bases, V lost 3 bases, and 16 bases had no gene match. The CDR3 consists of 18 residues. The CDR3 DNA follows: TGCAGTGCTAGTGCACCGGGACTAGCGAGGGGCGGGGCAGATACGCAGTATTTT. Protein sequence: CSASAPGLARGGADTQYF.

This clonotype was recorded at least ten times. CDR3 region: CASSLELSGGFYEQYF. As DNA, the CDR3 is TGTGCCAGCAGCTTAGAGCTTAGCGGGGGTTTCTACGAGCAGTACTTC. The chain uses TRBV11-2 and TRBJ2-7; TRBD2 matches 9 bases. Germline CDR1 reads SGHAT; CDR2 reads FQNNGV. The CDR3 has 16 amino acids. Unmatched junction bases numbered 6, after V lost 0 bases and J lost 3 bases.

This clonotype was counted ten times or more. This rearrangement joins TRBV5-6 to TRBJ2-3; no reliable D call. V was cut by 7 bases and J by 3 bases, with 9 bases left in between. Germline CDR1 SGHDT, CDR2 YYEEEE. The CDR3 is made up of 12 amino acids. The CDR3 spells CASASGTDTQYF. The CDR3 DNA reads as TGTGCCAGCGCCTCCGGGACAGATACGCAGTATTTT.

This clonotype was seen at least ten times. This sequence joins TRBV20-1 and TRBJ1-5, with a weak D call TRBD1 (6 bases). Germline CDR1 and CDR2: DFQATT and SNEGSKA (reference sequence). The germline V and J ends were trimmed by 5 bases and 5 bases, with 19 bases remaining between them. This CDR3 has 15 residues. This CDR3 reads CSAPSAGAGDQPQHF. The CDR3 DNA reads as TGCAGTGCTCCCTCGGCAGGGGCGGGGGATCAGCCCCAGCATTTT.